This TCR beta chain was captured by sequencing in a study of long-term antiretroviral therapy in people with HIV. immunoSEQ v3.0 was run at survey level. TCRdb's copy holds only in-frame clones and misses some; the assay was immunoSEQ multiplex PCR. The sample lists about 16,000 clones; roughly 80% were seen once. The length of the CDR3 is 15 residues. With 1 base clipped from V and 6 bases from J, the junction kept 3 bases outside the gene matches. Germline loops: CDR1 SGHTA, CDR2 FQGNSA. V gene TRBV7-2 combines with J gene TRBJ2-6; 7 nucleotides align to TRBD1. The material sequenced was unsorted PBMCs, taken less than 1.3 years before starting antiretroviral therapy. The receptor's source is a man younger than 40 with HIV. The CDR3 here is CASSLGTGKANVLTF. The CDR3 DNA is TGTGCCAGCAGCTTAGGGACAGGAAAGGCCAACGTCCTGACTTTC.